The 23 T cell receptor beta chains below all came from one sample that was sequenced in a study of human T cells and chemical hapten exposure. This sample's time point: healthy volunteer bleed at 6 weeks. Researchers extracted total RNA from unfractionated whole blood. TCRdb called the RACE reads again in MiXCR, with one record for every CDR3 protein. The table includes about 80,000 distinct CDR3 sequences, about 8.6% detected once. Sample: whole blood. These receptors were obtained from a female donor in good health. Some clones in this sample may be carry-over from other donors' samples.

The chain carries TRBV11-3 and TRBJ2-3, with TRBD2 identical over 10 bases. CDR1 is SGHNT and CDR2 is YENEEA in the germline V gene. Trimming removed 1 base from V and 2 bases from J; junction bases left unmatched: 3. This CDR3 has 16 residues. CDR3 sequence reads: CASSLGTSGNTDTQYF. The CDR3, as DNA: TGTGCCAGCAGCTTAGGGACTAGCGGAAACACAGATACGCAGTATTTT.

This clonotype showed up many times. The chain joins TRBV29-1 to TRBJ2-2; 7 bases align to TRBD2. Germline loops: CDR1 SQVTM, CDR2 ANQGSEA. V lost 7 bases and J lost 5; bases outside the gene matches: 7. CDR3 length: 13 amino acids. Here the CDR3 reads CSAGGIGTGELFF. The CDR3 DNA reads as TGCAGCGCCGGGGGGATCGGGACCGGGGAGCTGTTTTTT.

This clonotype was recorded many times. This rearrangement joins TRBV7-9 to TRBJ2-7; the match to TRBD2 covers 10 bases. Germline V gene lookup returns CDR1 SEHNR and CDR2 FQNEAQ (reference sequence). The CDR3 extends over 14 amino acids. Trimming at V came to 4 bases and at J to 4 bases, leaving 4 bases not matched to a gene. CDR3 DNA: TGTGCCAGCAGCTCCGGACTAGCGGCTTACGAGCAGTACTTC. This sequence encodes CASSSGLAAYEQYF.

This clonotype showed up many times. The chain's CDR3 is CASSFVTTDTQYF. CDR3 nucleotides: TGTGCCAGCAGCTTTGTCACCACAGATACGCAGTATTTT. The V and J genes are TRBV5-5 and TRBJ2-3; D gene uncertain. The germline CDR1 and CDR2 sequences are SGHKS and YYEKEE (reference sequence). Trimming removed 2 bases from V and 2 bases from J, with 6 bases in between. The CDR3 contains 13 residues. Based on the CDR3 plus reference TRBV5-5 and TRBJ2-3, the full variable domain is DAGVTQSPTHLIKTRGQQVTLRCSPISGHKSVSWYQQVLGQGPQFIFQYYEKEERGRGNFPDRFSARQFPNYSSELNVNALLLGDSALYLCASSFVTTDTQYFGPGTRLTVL.

V gene TRBV6-2 or TRBV6-3 combines with J gene TRBJ1-1; D gene unclear. Trimming pared 5 bases from V and 1 base from J, leaving 14 bases between. The CDR3 covers 15 residues. Germline CDR1 is MNHEY and CDR2 is SVGEGT. For the CDR3, the DNA is TGTGCCAGCAGTGCACACGGATTCCGGAACACTGAAGCTTTCTTT. It encodes CASSAHGFRNTEAFF.

Concerning this clonotype: Just one base apart from a much larger clone, this may be a read error. This chain joins TRBV29-1 and TRBJ2-1; D is unresolved. Per germline, CDR1 SQVTM and CDR2 ANQGSEA. The CDR3 sequence is 14 residues long. CDR3 coding DNA: TGCAGCGTTGATGCACAGCCTAGTTACAATGAGCATTTCTTC. Amino acids: CSVDAQPSYNEHFF.

This clonotype was detected a few times. The V and J genes are TRBV12-3 or TRBV12-4 and TRBJ2-3; no definite D call. The CDR3 contains 15 residues. With 4 bases removed from V and 3 bases from J, the gap between germline ends came to 14 bases. CDR3 region: CASSSDTGLTDTQYF. The CDR3 DNA is TGTGCCAGCAGTTCTGACACCGGTTTGACAGATACGCAGTATTTT.

This rearrangement joins TRBV20-1 to TRBJ2-7, with D hard to call. V lost 3 bases and J 2 bases, leaving 5 bases between the germline ends. Germline CDR1 DFQATT, CDR2 SNEGSKA (reference sequence). This CDR3 contains 11 residues. The CDR3 sequence is CSARGTYEQYF. The CDR3 DNA is TGCAGTGCTAGGGGGACCTACGAGCAGTACTTC.

The chain employs TRBV18 and TRBJ1-5, with D possibly TRBD1 on 5 matching bases. The CDR3 is 16 amino acids. Germline values: CDR1 KGHSH, CDR2 LQKENI. Trimming stripped 0 bases from V and 1 base from J, with 10 bases between. CDR3 sequence (DNA): TGTGCCAGCTCACCACCTCAGGGTAGGAGCAATCAGCCCCAGCATTTT. Residues: CASSPPQGRSNQPQHF.

This clonotype was observed many times. The chain is built from TRBV2 and TRBJ1-1; D gene uncertain. In germline, CDR1 is SNHLY, CDR2 FYNNEI. The CDR3 contains 11 residues. The V and J ends lost 0 bases and 8 bases respectively, with 4 bases between them. CDR3 residues: CASSEAVEAFF. CDR3 bases: TGTGCCAGCAGTGAAGCTGTAGAAGCTTTCTTT.

J is TRBJ1-1 and V is TRBV5-1, with TRBD1 matching 9 bases. V lost 3 bases and J lost 6; bases outside the gene matches: 9. CDR3 length equals 15 residues. CDR1 is SGHRS and CDR2 is YFSETQ in the germline V gene. The CDR3 loop reads CASSSRSGTGPEAFF. In nucleotides, the CDR3 is TGCGCCAGCAGCTCCCGGAGCGGGACAGGGCCTGAAGCTTTCTTT.

At least ten counts were recorded for this clonotype. The CDR3: CSVTLAGAKSRHYF. CDR3 DNA: TGCAGCGTGACTCTAGCGGGGGCCAAGTCACGGCATTACTTC. The rearrangement uses TRBV29-1 and TRBJ2-7; 10 positions agree with TRBD2. Germline lookup yields CDR1 SQVTM and CDR2 ANQGSEA. The V and J ends lost 6 bases and 13 bases, in that order; junction bases with no gene match: 18. The CDR3 length is 14 residues.

At least ten counts were recorded for this clonotype. This chain joins TRBV6-5 and TRBJ1-4; 11 positions match TRBD1. Trimming cost V 6 bases and J 7 bases; bases outside gene matches: 10. CDR1 and CDR2 from the germline V gene are MNHEY and SVGAGI. The CDR3 contains 16 residues. As DNA, the CDR3 is TGTGCCAGCAGAGAATGGGGACAGGGGGGTAGTGAAAAACTGTTTTTT. Translation: CASREWGQGGSEKLFF.

There are a few counts of this clonotype. The chain links TRBV4-1 to TRBJ1-5, with D unresolved. The CDR3 is 15 residues long. Germline V gives CDR1 MGHRA, CDR2 YSYEKL. The germline V and J ends were trimmed by 0 bases and 2 bases, with 8 bases remaining between them. The CDR3 nucleotides are TGCGCCAGCAGCCAAGATTCGGGAGGCAATCAGCCCCAGCATTTT. Protein sequence: CASSQDSGGNQPQHF.

The chain combines TRBV12-3 or TRBV12-4 with TRBJ1-1; D perhaps matches TRBD1 (6 bases). Trimming took off 5 bases at V and 11 bases at J, with 18 bases between the two ends. This CDR3 is 13 amino acids long. For the CDR3, the DNA is TGTGCCAGCAGTCCCTTCTTGGGGGCGCCTGCTTTCTTT. This encodes CASSPFLGAPAFF.

The sample holds many counts of this clonotype. The chain combines TRBV5-1 with TRBJ1-4; 11 nucleotides agree with TRBD1. This CDR3 has 15 residues. Germline-derived CDR1 and CDR2 are SGHRS and YFSETQ. Germline trimming cut 4 bases from V and 7 bases from J; bases unmatched to any gene: 6. Here the CDR3 reads CASSAWTGGGEKLFF. The CDR3 DNA is TGCGCCAGCAGCGCCTGGACAGGGGGCGGTGAAAAACTGTTTTTT. Filled out from reference TRBV5-1 and TRBJ1-4, the complete variable domain reads KAGVTQTPRYLIKTRGQQVTLSCSPISGHRSVSWYQQTPGQGLQFLFEYFSETQRNKGNFPGRFSGRQFSNSRSEMNVSTLELGDSALYLCASSAWTGGGEKLFFGSGTQLSVL.

This clonotype occurred a few times. The CDR3 spells CATRTSTDTQYF. For the CDR3, the DNA is TGTGCCACCCGGACTAGCACAGATACGCAGTATTTT. The chain is built from TRBV2 and TRBJ2-3; the D gene is possibly TRBD2 (5 bases). V was cut by 10 bases and J by 0 bases, with 8 bases left in between. The CDR3 extends over 12 amino acids. Germline CDR1 SNHLY, CDR2 FYNNEI.

CDR3 region: CASSLLSDTQYF. In DNA, the CDR3 is TGTGCCAGCAGTTTACTATCAGATACGCAGTATTTT. The chain carries TRBV12-3 or TRBV12-4 and TRBJ2-3; no reliable D call. The CDR3 is 12 amino acids. V lost 2 bases and J 4 bases, leaving 4 bases between the germline ends.

Here the CDR3 reads CATSDGDEQYF. CDR3 nucleotides: TGTGCCACCAGCGATGGGGACGAGCAGTACTTC. This chain joins TRBV24-1 and TRBJ2-7; D gene unclear. Germline assignment: CDR1 KGHDR and CDR2 SFDVKD. Trimming removed 7 bases at V and 5 bases at J, with 8 bases between. This CDR3 comprises 11 residues.

This sequence joins TRBV12-3 or TRBV12-4 and TRBJ2-1; no firm D call. The germline V and J ends were trimmed by 5 bases and 7 bases, with 15 bases remaining between them. CDR3 size: 14 residues. The CDR3 spells CASSPVTRRNEQFF. In DNA, the CDR3 is TGTGCCAGCAGTCCAGTAACCAGGCGGAATGAGCAGTTCTTC.

Note on this clonotype: A much larger clone is a single base away; this may be a read error. The chain links TRBV6-6 to TRBJ2-1, with 9 nucleotides matching TRBD1. This CDR3 has 13 residues. Looked up from germline, CDR1 is MNHNY and CDR2 is SVGAGI (reference sequence). The CDR3 DNA follows: TGTGCCAGCAGTCCCGACAGGGGGAATGAGCAGTCCTTC. Its translation: CASSPDRGNEQSF.

The chain is built from TRBV30 and TRBJ1-2; the D is unclear. Trimming cost V 0 bases and J 6 bases, with 14 bases left between them. Germline CDR1 reads GTSNPN; CDR2 reads SVGIG (reference sequence). The CDR3 sequence is 14 residues long. For the CDR3, the DNA is TGTGCCTGGAGTGTCCCAGGTTTGTCGGATGGCTACACCTTC. Translation gives CAWSVPGLSDGYTF.

The sample holds many counts of this clonotype. The rearrangement joins TRBV5-6 to TRBJ1-2, with TRBD1 matching 7 bases. Trimming at V came to 0 bases and at J to 4 bases, leaving 6 bases not matched to a gene. Germline values: CDR1 SGHDT, CDR2 YYEEEE. This CDR3 contains 15 residues. CDR3 amino acids: CASSLEFRQGYGYTF. The CDR3 region has the DNA TGTGCCAGCAGCTTGGAATTTCGACAGGGCTATGGCTACACCTTC. The full variable domain, its missing parts supplied by reference TRBV5-6 and TRBJ1-2, is DAGVTQSPTHLIKTRGQQVTLRCSPKSGHDTVSWYQQALGQGPQFIFQYYEEEERQRGNFPDRFSGHQFPNYSSELNVNALLLGDSALYLCASSLEFRQGYGYTFGSGTRLTVV.